This T cell receptor (beta chain) was identified in a study of cytomegalovirus exposure and HLA in healthy donors. Comment on this clone: The antigen is unknown.

The V gene end was trimmed by 4 bases and the J gene end by 7 bases; junction bases not matched to a gene: 8. Germline CDR1 reads SGHRS; CDR2 reads YFSETQ. The CDR3 runs to 13 residues. All donors participated as healthy donors of bone marrow. The PCR made use of 60 Vbeta and 13 Jbeta primers. Data came from immunoSEQ multiplex PCR; TCRdb stores just in-frame clones and leaves some out. Altogether tens of thousands of clones are present, around 77% being singletons, with the ten largest covering roughly 3.7%. Study-wide results and caveats: Listed as cytomegalovirus-associated were around 160 TCR beta chains.

The rearrangement joins TRBV5-1 to TRBJ2-7; 7 bases align to TRBD1. The source material was PBMCs. This receptor was identified in a man aged 25-40 years in good health and CMV-seronegative. The CDR3 loop reads CASSRDRVGEQYF. For the CDR3, the DNA is TGCGCCAGCAGCCGCGACAGGGTAGGGGAGCAGTACTTC.